This is a list of T cell receptor beta chains from one sample in a study of radiation and T cells in renal cell carcinoma. Clones were sequenced by immunoSEQ multiplex PCR, and TCRdb holds only the in-frame ones, with some missing. The table records 20,000 to 30,000 clones, roughly 64% of them present only once. Sequencing used tumor tissue, obtained from a patient whose treatment was nephrectomy without radiotherapy. Every receptor here comes from a man in his forties or fifties with renal cell carcinoma. Both conserved end residues are part of each CDR3. The D gene is left open where the match is weak. A clone size is listed for some rows: how often the clone was seen (once, few, many), or a class if it is expanded.

clone size: NA; V gene: TRBV4-1; J gene: TRBJ1-6; CDR3 length: 17; D gene: NA; CDR3 protein: CASSQDSGSSYNSPLHF; CDR3 DNA: TGCGCCAGCAGCCAAGATTCCGGATCCTCCTATAATTCACCCCTCCACTTT
clone size: NA; V gene: TRBV5-6; J gene: TRBJ1-1; CDR3 length: 18; D gene: TRBD1; CDR3 protein: CASSLSGTGRGGNTEAFF; CDR3 DNA: TGTGCCAGCAGCTTATCCGGGACAGGGCGCGGGGGGAACACTGAAGCTTTCTTT
clone size: NA; V gene: TRBV15; J gene: TRBJ1-5; CDR3 length: 14; D gene: NA; CDR3 protein: CATSPGGGNQPQHF; CDR3 DNA: TGTGCCACCAGCCCCGGGGGGGGCAATCAGCCCCAGCATTTT
clone size: NA; V gene: TRBV5-6; J gene: TRBJ2-2; CDR3 length: 15; D gene: NA; CDR3 protein: CASSFWGHFTGELFF; CDR3 DNA: TGTGCCAGCAGCTTTTGGGGACACTTCACCGGGGAGCTGTTTTTT
clone size: NA; V gene: TRBV11-2; J gene: TRBJ1-2; CDR3 length: 14; D gene: NA; CDR3 protein: CASSLNRAEFGYTF; CDR3 DNA: TGTGCCAGCAGCCTAAACAGAGCAGAGTTCGGCTACACCTTC
clone size: NA; V gene: TRBV5-1; J gene: TRBJ1-2; CDR3 length: 16; D gene: TRBD1; CDR3 protein: CASSSGQGASNYGYTF; CDR3 DNA: TGCGCCAGCAGCAGCGGACAGGGGGCCTCTAACTATGGCTACACCTTC
clone size: NA; V gene: TRBV7-2; J gene: TRBJ1-2; CDR3 length: 15; D gene: NA; CDR3 protein: CASSFYLQANYGYTF; CDR3 DNA: TGTGCCAGCAGCTTTTACCTACAGGCCAACTATGGCTACACCTTC
clone size: NA; V gene: TRBV11-2; J gene: TRBJ1-2; CDR3 length: 13; D gene: TRBD1; CDR3 protein: CASSLTGGYGYTF; CDR3 DNA: TGTGCCAGCAGCTTAACAGGGGGCTATGGCTACACCTTC
clone size: few; V gene: TRBV19; J gene: TRBJ1-5; CDR3 length: 12; D gene: NA; CDR3 protein: CATRGPNQPQHF; CDR3 DNA: TGTGCCACCCGGGGGCCCAATCAGCCCCAGCATTTT
clone size: few; V gene: TRBV6-4; J gene: TRBJ2-3; CDR3 length: 13; D gene: NA; CDR3 protein: CASSDSETDTQYF; CDR3 DNA: TGTGCCAGCAGTGACTCTGAGACAGATACGCAGTATTTT
clone size: few; V gene: TRBV5-5; J gene: TRBJ2-7; CDR3 length: 14; D gene: NA; CDR3 protein: CASTFQGEADEQYF; CDR3 DNA: TGTGCCAGCACCTTCCAGGGAGAGGCAGACGAGCAGTACTTC
clone size: few; V gene: TRBV6-1; J gene: TRBJ2-6; CDR3 length: 18; D gene: TRBD1; CDR3 protein: CASSEITGGPSGANVLTF; CDR3 DNA: TGTGCCAGCAGTGAAATCACAGGGGGCCCCTCTGGGGCCAACGTCCTGACTTTC
clone size: NA; V gene: TRBV4-2; J gene: TRBJ1-6; CDR3 length: 14; D gene: TRBD1; CDR3 protein: CASSPGQGLPPLHF; CDR3 DNA: TGTGCCAGCAGCCCGGGACAGGGGTTACCACCCCTCCACTTT
clone size: NA; V gene: TRBV5-8; J gene: TRBJ1-4; CDR3 length: 14; D gene: NA; CDR3 protein: CASSQGFESEKLFF; CDR3 DNA: TGTGCCAGCAGCCAGGGGTTTGAGAGTGAAAAACTGTTTTTT
clone size: NA; V gene: TRBV4-1; J gene: TRBJ1-6; CDR3 length: 15; D gene: NA; CDR3 protein: CASSRASGSDSPLHF; CDR3 DNA: TGCGCCAGCAGCCGGGCTTCTGGATCCGATTCACCCCTCCACTTT
clone size: few; V gene: TRBV5-1; J gene: TRBJ2-1; CDR3 length: 16; D gene: NA; CDR3 protein: CASSSPNGSPYNEQFF; CDR3 DNA: TGCGCCAGCAGCTCCCCCAACGGGAGCCCCTACAATGAGCAGTTCTTC
clone size: NA; V gene: TRBV6-1; J gene: TRBJ1-1; CDR3 length: 14; D gene: NA; CDR3 protein: CASRVPGVQTEAFF; CDR3 DNA: TGTGCCAGCAGGGTACCTGGGGTACAGACTGAAGCTTTCTTT
clone size: NA; V gene: TRBV5-1; J gene: TRBJ2-1; CDR3 length: 13; D gene: TRBD2; CDR3 protein: CASSLASGYEQFF; CDR3 DNA: TGCGCCAGCAGCTTGGCTAGCGGCTATGAGCAGTTCTTC
clone size: NA; V gene: TRBV7-2; J gene: TRBJ1-5; CDR3 length: 15; D gene: NA; CDR3 protein: CASSLERGGNQPQHF; CDR3 DNA: TGTGCCAGCAGCTTGGAGAGGGGGGGCAATCAGCCCCAGCATTTT
clone size: few; V gene: TRBV5-5; J gene: TRBJ2-5; CDR3 length: 15; D gene: NA; CDR3 protein: CASSLGAATGETQYF; CDR3 DNA: TGTGCCAGCAGCTTGGGGGCGGCTACCGGGGAGACCCAGTACTTC
clone size: NA; V gene: TRBV5-1; J gene: TRBJ2-3; CDR3 length: 14; D gene: TRBD2; CDR3 protein: CASSFSGGGDTQYF; CDR3 DNA: TGCGCCAGCAGCTTTAGCGGGGGAGGAGATACGCAGTATTTT
clone size: NA; V gene: TRBV27; J gene: TRBJ2-2; CDR3 length: 19; D gene: TRBD1; CDR3 protein: CASSRIKFAGTGLSGELFF; CDR3 DNA: TGTGCCAGCAGCCGGATCAAGTTCGCAGGGACAGGGCTCTCCGGGGAGCTGTTTTTT
clone size: NA; V gene: TRBV27; J gene: TRBJ2-7; CDR3 length: 14; D gene: TRBD2; CDR3 protein: CASSLGLAGGEQYF; CDR3 DNA: TGTGCCAGCAGTTTGGGACTAGCGGGCGGCGAGCAGTACTTC
clone size: NA; V gene: TRBV5-1; J gene: TRBJ1-4; CDR3 length: 15; D gene: NA; CDR3 protein: CASSHGGGPGEKLFF; CDR3 DNA: TGCGCCAGCAGCCACGGAGGGGGGCCTGGTGAAAAACTGTTTTTT
clone size: few; V gene: TRBV7-9; J gene: TRBJ1-1; CDR3 length: 14; D gene: NA; CDR3 protein: CASSLGGGLTEAFF; CDR3 DNA: TGTGCCAGCAGCTTAGGTGGTGGGCTCACTGAAGCTTTCTTT
clone size: NA; V gene: TRBV7-9; J gene: TRBJ2-5; CDR3 length: 14; D gene: NA; CDR3 protein: CASSLGTRQETQYF; CDR3 DNA: TGTGCCAGCAGCTTGGGTACCAGACAAGAGACCCAGTACTTC
clone size: few; V gene: TRBV10-2; J gene: TRBJ1-1; CDR3 length: 13; D gene: TRBD1; CDR3 protein: CASRDTGDAEAFF; CDR3 DNA: TGCGCCAGCAGAGACACAGGGGATGCTGAAGCTTTCTTT
clone size: NA; V gene: TRBV7-9; J gene: TRBJ2-5; CDR3 length: 12; D gene: NA; CDR3 protein: CASRGAEETQYF; CDR3 DNA: TGTGCCAGCAGGGGTGCAGAAGAGACCCAGTACTTC
clone size: NA; V gene: TRBV4-3; J gene: TRBJ1-4; CDR3 length: 15; D gene: NA; CDR3 protein: CASSHRAGANEKLFF; CDR3 DNA: TGCGCCAGCAGCCACCGGGCCGGGGCTAACGAAAAACTGTTTTTT
clone size: NA; V gene: TRBV7-9; J gene: TRBJ1-2; CDR3 length: 14; D gene: NA; CDR3 protein: CASSLKSQGYGYTF; CDR3 DNA: TGTGCCAGCAGTCTAAAATCACAGGGCTATGGCTACACCTTC
clone size: NA; V gene: TRBV28; J gene: TRBJ1-2; CDR3 length: 12; D gene: NA; CDR3 protein: CASSLFRGTGAF; CDR3 DNA: TGTGCCAGCAGTTTATTCCGGGGGACGGGCGCCTTC
clone size: many; V gene: TRBV10-1; J gene: TRBJ2-1; CDR3 length: 15; D gene: TRBD2; CDR3 protein: CASSEGGGPYNEQFF; CDR3 DNA: TGCGCCAGCAGTGAGGGCGGGGGGCCTTACAATGAGCAGTTCTTC
clone size: NA; V gene: TRBV4-1; J gene: TRBJ1-5; CDR3 length: 16; D gene: TRBD1; CDR3 protein: CASSQPAGGGNQPQHF; CDR3 DNA: TGCGCCAGCAGCCAGCCAGCAGGGGGAGGCAATCAGCCCCAGCATTTT
clone size: once; V gene: TRBV9; J gene: TRBJ1-2; CDR3 length: 15; D gene: NA; CDR3 protein: CASSAPLGHDYGYTF; CDR3 DNA: TGTGCCAGCAGCGCCCCCTTGGGACATGACTATGGCTACACCTTC
clone size: few; V gene: TRBV29-1; J gene: TRBJ2-2; CDR3 length: 15; D gene: NA; CDR3 protein: CSVEYGDVRTGELFF; CDR3 DNA: TGCAGCGTTGAATATGGGGATGTAAGGACCGGGGAGCTGTTTTTT
clone size: NA; V gene: TRBV15; J gene: TRBJ2-1; CDR3 length: 17; D gene: NA; CDR3 protein: CATSRDLTGGAFNEQFF; CDR3 DNA: TGTGCCACCAGCAGAGATCTTACTGGGGGGGCCTTCAATGAGCAGTTCTTC
clone size: few; V gene: TRBV10-1; J gene: TRBJ1-2; CDR3 length: 12; D gene: NA; CDR3 protein: CASSDGRGGYTF; CDR3 DNA: TGCGCCAGCAGTGACGGGAGGGGCGGCTACACCTTC
clone size: NA; V gene: TRBV6-1; J gene: TRBJ1-1; CDR3 length: 15; D gene: NA; CDR3 protein: CASSEYGTWNTEAFF; CDR3 DNA: TGTGCCAGCAGTGAATACGGCACCTGGAACACTGAAGCTTTCTTT
clone size: NA; V gene: TRBV6-5; J gene: TRBJ1-2; CDR3 length: 14; D gene: NA; CDR3 protein: CASSYSAANYGYTF; CDR3 DNA: TGTGCCAGCAGTTACTCGGCAGCCAACTATGGCTACACCTTC
clone size: NA; V gene: TRBV4-1; J gene: TRBJ2-1; CDR3 length: 16; D gene: NA; CDR3 protein: CASSQEYGSPYNEQFF; CDR3 DNA: TGCGCCAGCAGCCAAGAGTACGGGAGTCCCTACAATGAGCAGTTCTTC
clone size: NA; V gene: TRBV6-5; J gene: TRBJ2-1; CDR3 length: 14; D gene: NA; CDR3 protein: CASSYSQVYNEQFF; CDR3 DNA: TGTGCCAGCAGTTACTCACAGGTCTACAATGAGCAGTTCTTC
clone size: NA; V gene: TRBV5-1; J gene: TRBJ1-1; CDR3 length: 14; D gene: TRBD1; CDR3 protein: CASSLTQGRTEAFF; CDR3 DNA: TGCGCCAGCAGCTTGACACAGGGGCGGACTGAAGCTTTCTTT
clone size: few; V gene: TRBV2; J gene: TRBJ1-5; CDR3 length: 12; D gene: NA; CDR3 protein: CASSGMGQPQHF; CDR3 DNA: TGTGCCAGCAGTGGTATGGGTCAGCCCCAGCATTTT
clone size: medium-sized; V gene: TRBV7-8; J gene: TRBJ2-1; CDR3 length: 17; D gene: NA; CDR3 protein: CASSQRVGGRPGDEQFF; CDR3 DNA: TGTGCCAGCAGCCAGAGGGTAGGAGGGCGGCCCGGGGATGAGCAGTTCTTC
clone size: NA; V gene: TRBV6-5; J gene: TRBJ1-5; CDR3 length: 15; D gene: NA; CDR3 protein: CASSYSMVAAAPQHF; CDR3 DNA: TGTGCCAGCAGTTACTCGATGGTGGCGGCGGCGCCCCAGCATTTT
clone size: NA; V gene: TRBV7-8; J gene: TRBJ2-5; CDR3 length: 19; D gene: NA; CDR3 protein: CASRSMPRPLDRTKETQYF; CDR3 DNA: TGTGCCAGCAGAAGCATGCCTCGGCCTCTCGACAGAACGAAAGAGACCCAGTACTTC
clone size: NA; V gene: TRBV10-3; J gene: TRBJ1-1; CDR3 length: 14; D gene: NA; CDR3 protein: CAIIKSTDYTEAFF; CDR3 DNA: TGTGCCATCATTAAGTCCACGGACTACACTGAAGCTTTCTTT
clone size: NA; V gene: TRBV5-4; J gene: TRBJ1-1; CDR3 length: 12; D gene: NA; CDR3 protein: CASSRGGNEAFF; CDR3 DNA: TGTGCCAGCAGCAGAGGGGGGAATGAAGCTTTCTTT
clone size: once; V gene: TRBV4-2; J gene: TRBJ2-2; CDR3 length: 15; D gene: NA; CDR3 protein: CASSQDLREAGELFF; CDR3 DNA: TGTGCCAGCAGCCAAGACCTCAGGGAGGCCGGGGAGCTGTTTTTT
clone size: NA; V gene: TRBV14; J gene: TRBJ2-5; CDR3 length: 14; D gene: TRBD2; CDR3 protein: CASSQSGTRETQYF; CDR3 DNA: TGTGCCAGCAGCCAATCCGGGACTAGAGAGACCCAGTACTTC
clone size: once; V gene: TRBV6-5; J gene: TRBJ2-7; CDR3 length: 14; D gene: NA; CDR3 protein: CATSLQAREYEQYF; CDR3 DNA: TGTGCCACGTCCCTCCAGGCGAGAGAGTACGAGCAGTACTTC